The clone carrying this T cell receptor beta chain was counted between two and nine times. As yet, its antigen is unknown. These data originate in a study of CD4 T cells in relation to SARS-CoV-2 and coronaviruses. Study details: ViraFEST: roughly 10-day antigen culture of PBMCs, then TCR beta CDR3 sequencing.

Germline assignment: CDR1 SEHNR and CDR2 FQNEAQ (reference sequence). The CDR3 spans 15 residues. Trimming took 2 bases from V and 6 from J, leaving 13 bases between them. Here immunoSEQ multiplex PCR was the method, and the copy in TCRdb shows in-frame clones only, minus some. The sample records about 37,000 clones, approximately 81% being singletons. The sample was naive CD4+ T cells from PBMCs, cultured in vitro. Subset given: naive CD4+ T cells isolated by negative enrichment. The chain links TRBV7-9 to TRBJ2-2, with no clear D. This sequence was found in an adult with COVID-19. The CDR3 region has the DNA TGTGCCAGCAGCTTATTTCTAAAACGGCCCGGGGAGCTGTTTTTT. Translating it yields CASSLFLKRPGELFF.